This T cell receptor (beta chain) originates from a study of control samples from healthy donors and cancer patients. CDR1 and CDR2 (germline): LNHNV, YYDKDF (reference sequence). Trimming stripped 6 bases from V and 0 bases from J, with 11 bases between. The CDR3 contains 14 residues. The assay was immunoSEQ multiplex PCR, and TCRdb's table has in-frame clones only and misses some. The sample comprises tens of thousands of clones, just over 90% of which are singletons, and around 1% rests with the top ten. The source of this sequence is a woman in her twenties or thirties in good health. Material for sequencing was blood. The rearrangement links TRBV15 to TRBJ1-1; D is possibly TRBD1 (6 bases). DNA of the CDR3: TGTGCCACCAGAATAGGACAGCTGAACACTGAAGCTTTCTTT. Residues: CATRIGQLNTEAFF. Full variable domain (missing parts from reference TRBV15 and TRBJ1-1): DAMVIQNPRYQVTQFGKPVTLSCSQTLNHNVMYWYQQKSSQAPKLLFHYYDKDFNNEADTPDNFQSRRPNTSFCFLDIRSPGLGDTAMYLCATRIGQLNTEAFFGQGTRLTVV.